This T cell receptor (beta chain) is drawn from a study of T cell repertoires in cytomegalovirus infection. Overall study context: CMV epitopes, recently identified HLA-C-restricted and well-studied HLA-B-restricted, were used. Through public TCR beta signatures, both CMV infection and matching HLA type were indicated.

CDR3 length: 21 residues. V shed 0 bases, J shed 2 bases, and the junction held 18 bases outside the gene matches. TCRdb itself ran the reads through MiXCR, one entry per CDR3 protein. The sample has some 500,000 distinct CDR3 sequences; about 39% are singletons. This clonotype turned up a few times. Its matching antigen is unknown. This TCR derives from a human donor in good health (CMV status not recorded). Some clones in this sample may be carry-over from other donors' samples. V gene TRBV12-3 or TRBV12-4 combines with J gene TRBJ2-2; 7 bases align to TRBD2. Sequencing was performed on cultured PBMCs, taken from culture after CMV antigen stimulation. The CDR3 is CASSLAGGGLLIQRNTGELFF. The CDR3 DNA follows: TGTGCCAGCAGTTTAGCGGGGGGGGGACTACTCATCCAGAGAAACACCGGGGAGCTGTTTTTT.